The T cell receptor beta chain under discussion was sequenced for a study of T cell repertoires in cytomegalovirus infection. Background on the study: Selection of CMV epitopes for the study included recently identified HLA-C-restricted and well-studied HLA-B-restricted ones. Evidence of both CMV infection and a matching HLA type came from public TCR beta signatures.

This clonotype has only a few counts. What it binds is not known. General study findings and limits: There were carriers of CMV plus the relevant HLA, and cumulative public TCR beta family frequency identified them. CMV-specific HLA-C-restricted TCR beta clonotypes dominated the ex vivo response.

Trimming took 1 base from V and 4 from J; bases not matched to a gene: 2. The CDR3 extends over 15 amino acids. Germline values: CDR1 SGHTA, CDR2 FQGNSA. One entry per CDR3 protein, called by TCRdb with MiXCR from the reads. The sample carries 570,000 or so distinct CDR3 sequences, just under 40% recorded once. Here the sequenced sample was cultured PBMCs, taken from culture after CMV antigen stimulation. This sequence was found in a human donor in good health (CMV status not recorded). Some clones in this sample may be carry-over from other donors' samples. V gene TRBV7-2 combines with J gene TRBJ1-3; 9 bases match TRBD1. This chain's CDR3 is CASSLVQGAGNTIYF. As DNA, the CDR3 is TGTGCCAGCAGCTTAGTACAGGGGGCAGGAAACACCATATATTTT.